This TCR beta chain appears in the sequencing data of a study of blood T cell repertoires in COVID-19. V lost 6 bases and J lost 1; bases outside the gene matches: 3. In germline, CDR1 is SNHLY, CDR2 FYNNEI. The CDR3 totals 14 residues. TCRdb's copy holds only in-frame clones and misses some; the assay was immunoSEQ multiplex PCR. The table includes roughly 250,000 clones, approximately 79% detected once. This clone was seen only a few times. This clonotype was obtained from a woman between 40 and 55 years old with active or convalescent COVID-19. The chain is built from TRBV2 and TRBJ2-5, with 9 bases identical to TRBD1. The source material was peripheral blood. CDR3 loop: CASSATGGQETQYF. The CDR3 DNA sequence: TGTGCCAGCAGCGCGACAGGGGGCCAAGAGACCCAGTACTTC.